Listed below are T cell receptor beta chains from one sample, sequenced in a study of human T cells and chemical hapten exposure. MiXCR, applied by TCRdb to the RACE reads, yields one record per CDR3 protein. The table includes around 360,000 distinct CDR3 sequences, about 6.3% detected once. This material consisted of whole blood, taken in connection with sensitization to the hapten diphenylcyclopropenone (DPC). All receptors derive from a woman in her late teens or twenties with alopecia areata. Some clones in this sample may be carry-over from other donors' samples. The CDR3 runs from the conserved cysteine through the conserved F or W. A D gene is named only where the DNA matches it firmly. The size of a clone is reported for some rows only, either as once, few or many, or as a class for expanded clones.

>TRBJ1-2|.|TRBV10-3|.
TGTGCCATCAGTGAGTCTCGCAGGGCCTCTAACTATGGCTACACCTTC
CAISESRRASNYGYTF
>TRBJ2-1|TRBD2|TRBV28|many
TGTGCCAGCAGTGTAAGCGGGGGCAATGAGCAGTTCTTC
CASSVSGGNEQFF
>TRBJ2-5|.|TRBV27|few
TGTGCCAGCGCCCGGCGGAAACAAGAGACCCAGTACTTC
CASARRKQETQYF
>TRBJ1-3|.|TRBV4-1|many
TGCGCCAGCAGCCAAGTCATACAGAGGGTCGCTGGAAACACCATATATTTT
CASSQVIQRVAGNTIYF
>TRBJ1-1|TRBD1|TRBV6-2/TRBV6-3|.
TGTGCCAGCAGCAAGGACAGGGGGCGCGAAGCGCGAAGCCTCGTGGAAGCTTTCTTT
CASSKDRGREARSLVEAFF
>TRBJ2-7|TRBD2|TRBV18|.
TGTGCCAGCTCCGGGACTAGCGGTGGCTACGAGCAGTACTTC
CASSGTSGGYEQYF
>TRBJ1-5|.|TRBV7-2|many
TGTGCCAGCAGCTTAGCAGGGCCAGGCCAGCCCCAGCATTTT
CASSLAGPGQPQHF
>TRBJ2-7|.|TRBV9|many
TGTGCCAGCAGCGTATTCGGGGACTCCTACGAGCAGTACTTC
CASSVFGDSYEQYF
>TRBJ2-3|.|TRBV7-2|.
TGTGCCAGCAGCTTATCGGGAATAGAGGCAGATACGCAGTATTTT
CASSLSGIEADTQYF
>TRBJ2-3|TRBD2|TRBV6-6|.
TGTGCCAGCCGTAAAAGGGAAAGCGGGGGATACACAGATACGCAGTATTTT
CASRKRESGGYTDTQYF
>TRBJ2-2|.|TRBV7-2|.
TGTGCCAGCACCGTTCGAGGTCTGGTTGCCGGGGAGCTGTTTTTT
CASTVRGLVAGELFF
>TRBJ1-5|.|TRBV7-2|many
TGTGCCAGCAGCTTGGCAGCAGGTGGGACCCCCCAGCATTTT
CASSLAAGGTPQHF
>TRBJ1-6|TRBD1|TRBV7-2|.
TGTGCCAGCAGCTTCTACACAGGGGTCAATTCACCCCTCCACTTT
CASSFYTGVNSPLHF
>TRBJ1-5|.|TRBV4-2|many
TGTGCCAGCAGCCCCCCTTTGCAGGATAGCAATCAGCCCCAGCATTTT
CASSPPLQDSNQPQHF
>TRBJ1-6|.|TRBV19|few
TGTGCCAGTAGTAACGACAGACGGCTCGGTTCCTATAATTCACCCCTCCACTTT
CASSNDRRLGSYNSPLHF
>TRBJ2-7|.|TRBV28|many
TGTGCCAGCAGTTTGGAGAACGAGCAGTACTTC
CASSLENEQYF
>TRBJ2-7|.|TRBV6-5|many
TGTGCCAGCAGTTACCGGGGCAGGGGCGTCGAGCAGTACTTC
CASSYRGRGVEQYF
>TRBJ1-3|.|TRBV4-1|many
TGCGCCAGCAGCCAAGTTTCCCAGCAAGCGAGAAACACCATATATTTT
CASSQVSQQARNTIYF
>TRBJ1-1|.|TRBV7-2|few
TGTGCCAGCAGCTCCGTGGAGGGGTACACTGAAGCTTTCTTT
CASSSVEGYTEAFF
>TRBJ1-5|.|TRBV28|.
TGTGCCAGCAGTACCCCTGGGAGGGGCTATTATCAGCCCCAGCATTTT
CASSTPGRGYYQPQHF
>TRBJ1-1|.|TRBV7-6|many
TGTGCCAGCAGCTTAGATTGGCCCGTTAACACTGAAGCTTTCTTT
CASSLDWPVNTEAFF
>TRBJ2-3|.|TRBV5-1|few
TGCGCCAGCAGCTTATACGCGGGGGCTAGCACAGATACGCAGTATTTT
CASSLYAGASTDTQYF
>TRBJ2-5|.|TRBV5-6|.
TGTGCCAGCAGCTTGGGAGGGGGACTGTACCAAGAGACCCAGTACTTC
CASSLGGGLYQETQYF
>TRBJ1-1|TRBD1|TRBV6-5|few
TGTGCCAGCAGCCCGACAGGGGTCGGGGAAGCTTTCTTT
CASSPTGVGEAFF
>TRBJ1-4|.|TRBV25-1|.
TGTGCCAGCAGTGACCCAATGACAGTTGCAACTAATAAAAAACTGTTTTTT
CASSDPMTVATNKKLFF
>TRBJ2-1|.|TRBV7-9|many
TGTGCCAGCAGTTTGTCGAGCACTTACAATGAGCAGTTCTTC
CASSLSSTYNEQFF